A selection of T cell receptor beta chains follows, all from one sample in a study of OX40 agonist ivuxolimab in advanced cancers. Here immunoSEQ multiplex PCR was the method, and the copy in TCRdb shows in-frame clones only, minus some. The profile shows roughly 140,000 clones, around 94% of them singletons. The sample was CD4+ or CD8+ T cells sorted from blood, taken in a trial of the OX40 agonist ivuxolimab. Receptors were obtained from an adult with an advanced solid tumor such as melanoma, head and neck, liver or kidney cancer. The CDR3 runs from the conserved cysteine through the conserved F or W. A D gene is named only where the DNA matches it firmly. Some rows have no size entry. The others give once, few or many, or a class for an expanded clone.

V,size,J,D,CDR3,DNA
TRBV5-1,once,TRBJ2-3,TRBD1,CASSFFAGTGGENTQYF,TGCGCCAGCAGCTTCTTCGCCGGGACAGGGGGCGAAAATACGCAGTATTTT
TRBV21-1,-,TRBJ1-1,-,CASSKARGGGAFF,TGTGCCAGCAGCAAAGCGCGTGGGGGGGGAGCTTTCTTT
TRBV6-5,once,TRBJ2-3,-,CASSRDFTDTQYF,TGTGCCAGCTCTCGGGACTTCACAGATACGCAGTATTTT
TRBV7-2,-,TRBJ2-5,TRBD2,CASSSGLAETQYF,TGTGCCAGCAGCTCTGGACTAGCAGAGACCCAGTACTTC
TRBV10-3,-,TRBJ2-1,-,CAISESAEDYEQFF,TGTGCCATCAGTGAGTCGGCCGAGGACTATGAGCAGTTCTTC
TRBV4-2,few,TRBJ1-1,-,CASSLSQGGYTEAFF,TGTGCCAGCAGCCTCTCCCAGGGAGGCTATACTGAAGCTTTCTTT
TRBV6-5,-,TRBJ1-1,-,CASSYDNWEAFF,TGTGCCAGCAGTTACGATAACTGGGAAGCTTTCTTT
TRBV18,-,TRBJ2-7,-,CASSPYPQAYEQYF,TGTGCCAGCTCACCATATCCACAGGCCTACGAGCAGTACTTC
TRBV6-5,-,TRBJ1-2,-,CASSSTGRPYYGYTF,TGTGCCAGCAGTTCGACAGGCCGACCCTACTATGGCTACACCTTC
TRBV18,once,TRBJ1-3,-,CASSPAGSGNTIYF,TGTGCCAGCTCACCGGCGGGCTCTGGAAACACCATATATTTT
TRBV5-1,-,TRBJ2-1,TRBD1,CASSSSTGAEQFF,TGCGCCAGCAGCTCGTCTACAGGGGCTGAGCAGTTCTTC
TRBV9,-,TRBJ2-7,-,CASSVGLGTLYEQYF,TGTGCCAGCAGCGTAGGACTAGGAACTCTTTACGAGCAGTACTTC
TRBV7-2,-,TRBJ2-3,-,CASRGSTDTQYF,TGTGCCAGCAGGGGGAGCACAGATACGCAGTATTTT
TRBV11-2,-,TRBJ2-4,TRBD2,CASSRLAGAKNIQYF,TGTGCCAGCAGCCGACTAGCGGGAGCCAAAAACATTCAGTACTTC
TRBV7-2,-,TRBJ1-2,-,CASSLWQVDGYTF,TGTGCCAGCAGTCTCTGGCAGGTTGATGGCTACACCTTC
TRBV28,-,TRBJ1-2,-,CASSLGGYGYTF,TGTGCCAGCAGTTTGGGTGGCTATGGCTACACCTTC